This TCR beta chain was documented in a study of T cell repertoires in cytomegalovirus infection. Overall study context: Matching HLA type and CMV infection were both indicated by public TCR beta signatures.

Trimming cost V 4 bases and J 3 bases; bases outside gene matches: 12. The CDR3 runs to 17 residues. CDR1 MNHEY and CDR2 SMNVEV come from the germline V gene (reference sequence). TCRdb independently ran MiXCR on the reads; one entry per CDR3 protein. The table has 450,000 to 550,000 distinct CDR3 sequences, about 42% seen once. Of note for this clonotype: Its antigen is not identified.

General study findings and limits: There were carriers of CMV plus the relevant HLA, and cumulative public TCR beta family frequency identified them.

The genes are TRBV27 and TRBJ2-3; 8 bases agree with TRBD2. Sequenced material: cultured PBMCs, taken from culture after CMV antigen stimulation. The TCR originated in a human donor in good health (CMV status not recorded). Some clones in this sample may be carry-over from other donors' samples. For the CDR3, the DNA is TGTGCCAGCAGTTCCCCGGGGGGGGGACGGAAAACAGATACGCAGTATTTT. Translating it yields CASSSPGGGRKTDTQYF.